These T cell receptor beta chains were read from a single sample in a study of blood T cell repertoires in COVID-19. TCRdb's table, derived via immunoSEQ multiplex PCR, lists solely in-frame clones and lacks some. Among tens of thousands of clones listed, more than 85% were seen once. The specimen was peripheral blood. Receptors were obtained from a man aged 40-50 years with acute or convalescent COVID-19. CDR3s include the opening cysteine and the closing phenylalanine or tryptophan. Each record gives: J gene, V gene, D gene, clone size, CDR3 protein, CDR3 DNA. A D gene is named only where the DNA matches it firmly. Only some rows state a clone size, as once, few, many or a class for expanded clones.

TRBJ2-1 TRBV30 TRBD2 - CAWSVVLAGADEQFF TGTGCCTGGAGTGTGGTTCTAGCGGGAGCCGATGAGCAGTTCTTC
TRBJ1-1 TRBV29-1 TRBD1 - CSGGQEGFF TGCAGCGGTGGACAGGAGGGTTTCTTT
TRBJ2-5 TRBV7-2 TRBD2 once CASSLDVAGWETQYF TGTGCCAGCAGCTTAGATGTAGCGGGGTGGGAGACCCAGTACTTC
TRBJ2-2 TRBV5-5 TRBD1 - CASSRAGTDNTGELFF TGTGCCAGCAGTCGAGCCGGGACAGACAACACCGGGGAGCTGTTTTTT
TRBJ1-2 TRBV6-2/TRBV6-3 TRBD1 - CASSLDRSYGYTF TGTGCCAGCAGTTTGGACAGGAGCTATGGCTACACCTTC
TRBJ1-3 TRBV19 - - CASSIVGLSGNTIYF TGTGCCAGTAGTATAGTGGGACTCTCTGGAAACACCATATATTTT
TRBJ1-1 TRBV27 - - CASSIPGVNTEAFF TGTGCCAGCAGTATACCAGGGGTGAACACTGAAGCTTTCTTT
TRBJ2-1 TRBV7-3 TRBD2 - CASSAGLADNEQFF TGTGCCAGCAGCGCTGGACTAGCGGACAATGAGCAGTTCTTC
TRBJ1-1 TRBV7-9 - - CASSNSQGTEAFF TGTGCCAGCTCCAATAGTCAGGGCACTGAAGCTTTCTTT
TRBJ2-1 TRBV6-5 TRBD2 once CASSFGTSGSLNEQFF TGTGCCAGCAGTTTCGGGACTAGCGGGAGCTTAAATGAGCAGTTCTTC
TRBJ1-1 TRBV27 TRBD1 once CASSLRQMDRAHTEAFF TGTGCCAGCAGTCTACGACAAATGGACAGGGCGCACACTGAAGCTTTCTTT
TRBJ2-3 TRBV10-3 TRBD2 - CAISRASGGADTQYF TGTGCCATCAGTCGGGCGAGCGGGGGGGCAGATACGCAGTATTTT
TRBJ2-1 TRBV3-1/TRBV3-2 - - CASSQGGLSYNEQFF TGTGCCAGCAGCCAAGGAGGGTTGTCCTACAATGAGCAGTTCTTC
TRBJ1-2 TRBV10-3 - - CAISELWAANYGYTF TGTGCCATCAGTGAGTTATGGGCAGCCAACTATGGCTACACCTTC
TRBJ1-2 TRBV24-1 TRBD1 - CATSAGTGGHNYGYTF TGTGCCACCAGTGCCGGGACAGGGGGCCATAACTATGGCTACACCTTC
TRBJ2-3 TRBV5-1 - few CASSYGQGGTDTQYF TGCGCCAGCAGCTACGGACAGGGAGGGACAGATACGCAGTATTTT
TRBJ1-2 TRBV7-8 TRBD1 few CASSLADRGGYGYTF TGTGCCAGCAGCTTAGCCGACAGGGGTGGCTATGGCTACACCTTC
TRBJ2-1 TRBV6-6 TRBD1 - CASSPGTGGSYNEQFF TGTGCCAGCAGTCCCGGGACAGGGGGCTCCTACAATGAGCAGTTCTTC
TRBJ2-2 TRBV14 - - CASSQDPGTGELFF TGTGCCAGCAGCCAAGATCCAGGCACCGGGGAGCTGTTTTTT
TRBJ1-1 TRBV4-1 - - CASSQERRKYTEAFF TGCGCCAGCAGCCAAGAGCGGCGGAAATACACTGAAGCTTTCTTT
TRBJ1-1 TRBV2 - - CASSESMQGGTEAFF TGTGCCAGCAGTGAAAGCATGCAGGGCGGCACTGAAGCTTTCTTT
TRBJ2-5 TRBV19 TRBD2 - CASSLSRGVGAGTQYF TGTGCCAGTAGTTTATCTCGGGGGGTCGGGGCTGGGACCCAGTACTTC
TRBJ1-1 TRBV29-1 TRBD1 - CSVDTGGITEAFF TGCAGCGTTGACACAGGGGGTATCACTGAAGCTTTCTTT
TRBJ1-1 TRBV29-1 - - CSVEPRSMNTEAFF TGCAGCGTTGAACCCAGATCAATGAACACTGAAGCTTTCTTT
TRBJ1-1 TRBV19 TRBD1 - CASSIEQGVPEAFF TGTGCCAGTAGTATAGAACAGGGGGTTCCTGAAGCTTTCTTT
TRBJ1-3 TRBV9 - - CASSVAGLGNTIYF TGTGCCAGCAGCGTAGCAGGGCTAGGAAACACCATATATTTT
TRBJ2-7 TRBV5-1 TRBD2 - CASSPGGGLRAYEQYF TGCGCCAGCAGCCCGGGGGGGGGACTACGCGCCTACGAGCAGTACTTC
TRBJ1-1 TRBV6-1 TRBD1 - CASSEAAGTGVSEAFF TGTGCCAGCAGTGAAGCTGCCGGGACAGGGGTTAGTGAAGCTTTCTTT
TRBJ1-1 TRBV6-1 - - CASSEANSLNTEAFF TGTGCCAGCAGTGAAGCGAACAGCCTGAACACTGAAGCTTTCTTT
TRBJ1-2 TRBV7-9 TRBD1 - CASSSTLTGAYGYTF TGTGCCAGCAGCTCCACCCTGACAGGGGCGTATGGCTACACCTTC
TRBJ1-5 TRBV27 - - CATARGQNNQPQHF TGTGCCACCGCCCGGGGTCAGAATAATCAGCCCCAGCATTTT
TRBJ1-6 TRBV27 TRBD1 - CASSLQGQGSSPLHF TGTGCCAGCAGTTTACAAGGACAGGGGAGTTCACCCCTCCACTTT